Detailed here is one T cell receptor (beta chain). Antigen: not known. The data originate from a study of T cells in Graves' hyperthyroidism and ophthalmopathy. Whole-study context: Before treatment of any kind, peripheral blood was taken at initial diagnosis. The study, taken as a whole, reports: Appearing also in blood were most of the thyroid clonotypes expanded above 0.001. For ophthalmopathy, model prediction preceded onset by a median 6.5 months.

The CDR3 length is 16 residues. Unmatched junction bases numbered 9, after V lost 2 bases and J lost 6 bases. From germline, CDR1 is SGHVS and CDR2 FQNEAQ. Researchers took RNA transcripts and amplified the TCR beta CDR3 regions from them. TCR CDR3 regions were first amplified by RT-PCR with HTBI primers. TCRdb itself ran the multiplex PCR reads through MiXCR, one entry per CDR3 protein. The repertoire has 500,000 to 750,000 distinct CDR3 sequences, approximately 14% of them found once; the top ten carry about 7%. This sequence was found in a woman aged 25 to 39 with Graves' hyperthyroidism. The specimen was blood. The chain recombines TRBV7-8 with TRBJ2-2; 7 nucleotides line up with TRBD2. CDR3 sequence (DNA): TGTGCCAGCAGCTTATTTCTGACTAGCAGGCCCGGGGAGCTGTTTTTT. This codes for CASSLFLTSRPGELFF.